A single sample gave rise to the 6 T cell receptor beta chains below, sequenced in a study of blood T cell repertoires in COVID-19 (dated by TCRdb to the early 2020s). Libraries were prepared through the immunoSEQ multiplex PCR assay. TCRdb limited this immuneACCESS table to in-frame rearrangements with V and J called. A share of clones is missing; checked studies link under half to unresolved V genes, and the rest is unexplained. The sample has some 530,000 clones on record, roughly 88% of them singletons. The ten top clones hold roughly 3.1% of the sample. The sequencing input was peripheral blood. These receptors originate from a human donor in a cohort sampled during active COVID-19.

This chain connects TRBV29-1 to TRBJ1-1, with D hard to call. Trimming shortened V by 3 bases and J by 0 bases, and 5 bases separated the two germline ends. CDR1 is SQVTM, CDR2 ANQGSEA, per germline. The CDR3 runs to 12 residues. The CDR3 region has the DNA TGCAGCGTTGACGGGGTGAACACTGAAGCTTTCTTT. Protein product: CSVDGVNTEAFF.

The chain is built from TRBV5-1 and TRBJ1-2; 10 positions agree with TRBD1. Trimming removed 4 bases from V and 4 bases from J; junction bases left unmatched: 10. Looked up from germline, CDR1 is SGHRS and CDR2 is YFSETQ. The CDR3 sequence is 16 residues long. The CDR3: CASSPGQGDVGYGYTF. DNA for the CDR3: TGCGCCAGCAGCCCCGGACAGGGGGACGTTGGCTATGGCTACACCTTC.

The rearrangement uses TRBV7-3 and TRBJ1-1, with D hard to call. Germline CDR1 is SGHTA and CDR2 is FQGTGA. V was trimmed by 7 bases and J by 4 bases, leaving 13 bases between them. This CDR3 region has 13 residues. This chain's CDR3 is CASKLTGSTEAFF. The CDR3 region has the DNA TGTGCCAGCAAACTCACGGGGAGCACTGAAGCTTTCTTT.

V and J are TRBV4-2 and TRBJ1-2; 7 bases are shared with TRBD1. Germline V gene data show CDR1 as LGHNA and CDR2 as YNFKEQ. V lost 4 bases to trimming and J lost 5 bases; unmatched junction nucleotides: 16. This CDR3 has 17 amino acids. The CDR3 DNA sequence: TGTGCCAGCAGCCGGGACCCCCGGGACAGTGAATATTATGGCTACACCTTC. As protein: CASSRDPRDSEYYGYTF.

This rearrangement joins TRBV29-1 to TRBJ2-5; D is ambiguous. This CDR3 has 12 residues. Trimming cost V 5 bases and J 2 bases, with 9 bases left between them. The germline V gene has CDR1 SQVTM and CDR2 ANQGSEA. Written as DNA, the CDR3 is TGCAGCGTTTCGGAGAGTCAAGAGACCCAGTACTTC. It encodes CSVSESQETQYF.

The rearrangement links TRBV28 to TRBJ1-5; 7 positions agree with TRBD1. Germline CDR1 and CDR2: MDHEN and SYDVKM. The CDR3 contains 13 residues. Losses at the gene ends were 10 bases for V and 5 bases for J; bases not matched to a gene: 8. The CDR3 loop reads CATVTGDYQPQHF. The CDR3, as DNA: TGTGCCACCGTAACAGGGGATTATCAGCCCCAGCATTTT.